Each of the 9 T cell receptor beta chains below was sequenced from the same sample in a study of vaccination and CD4 T cells after COVID-19 (dated by TCRdb to 2021 to 2024). The label giving this sample's treatment or condition can be read as: roughly ten-day PBMC culture with coronavirus spike peptide pools or control peptides (ViraFEST assay). Receptor libraries were prepared by PCR. These reads were obtained on an Illumina iSeq 100. DNA from cultured CD4+ T cells was subjected to TCR sequencing with the Oncomine TCR Beta short-read assay at the Johns Hopkins FTIC core. TCRdb reprocessing: public reads trimmed at Q25 with fastp, clones called with MiXCR, in-frame beta chains kept. Rows merge per CDR3 protein into single entries with the most common DNA and genes. The sample table holds 20,000 to 25,000 distinct CDR3 sequences, of which about 52% were seen once. The ten largest make up more than 3.5% of the sample.

These receptors' antigens are unknown. The specimen sequenced was CD4+ T cells from blood, cultured in vitro. These receptors all stem from a human donor who had recovered from COVID-19.

This clonotype has only a few counts. This chain links TRBV27 with TRBJ2-5; 7 bases map to TRBD2. The trim removed 6 bases at V and 9 bases at J, leaving 10 bases unmatched. Germline assignment: CDR1 MNHEY and CDR2 SMNVEV (reference sequence). This CDR3 region has 13 residues. The CDR3, as DNA: TGTGCCAGCAGCTCGGGGCGGGGGAGGGCCCAGTACTTC. Translating it yields CASSSGRGRAQYF.

The chain employs TRBV19 and TRBJ1-2; 7 bases agree with TRBD1. The CDR3 totals 13 residues. Losses at the gene ends were 8 bases for V and 8 bases for J; bases not matched to a gene: 11. The germline V gene has CDR1 LNHDA and CDR2 SQIVND (reference sequence). The CDR3 DNA reads as TGTGCCAGTTTCGACCAGGGGGAAGAGGGCTACACCTTC. Translating it yields CASFDQGEEGYTF. Drawing the rest from reference TRBV19 and TRBJ1-2, the complete variable domain is DGGITQSPKYLFRKEGQNVTLSCEQNLNHDAMYWYRQDPGQGLRLIYYSQIVNDFQKGDIAEGYSVSREKKESFPLTVTSAQKNPTAFYLCASFDQGEEGYTFGSGTRLTVV.

The chain combines TRBV5-1 with TRBJ1-2, with D perhaps TRBD1 (6 bases). This CDR3 region has 14 residues. Germline V gene lookup returns CDR1 SGHRS and CDR2 YFSETQ. The V and J ends lost 0 bases and 8 bases respectively, with 14 bases between them. Written as DNA, the CDR3 is TGCGCCAGCAGCTTGGCCGGACAGCCTCCGGGCTACACCTTC. Translating gives CASSLAGQPPGYTF.

The rearrangement joins TRBV27 to TRBJ1-6; D is perhaps TRBD1 (6 bases). The CDR3 has 16 amino acids. Trimming removed 4 bases from V and 10 bases from J, with 20 bases in between. Germline CDR1 reads MNHEY; CDR2 reads SMNVEV (reference sequence). The chain's CDR3 is CASSSSGVLGVSPLHF. DNA for the CDR3: TGTGCCAGCAGTTCTTCAGGGGTTTTAGGGGTGTCACCCCTCCACTTT.

This clonotype was counted only a few times. This chain connects TRBV2 to TRBJ2-3; 8 bases line up with TRBD2. With 7 bases clipped from V and 0 bases from J, the junction kept 9 bases outside the gene matches. The CDR3 has 16 residues. The germline CDR1 and CDR2 sequences are SNHLY and FYNNEI. The CDR3 protein is CASIRASGGSTDTQYF. The CDR3 nucleotides are TGTGCCAGCATCCGGGCAAGCGGGGGAAGCACAGATACGCAGTATTTT.

The chain combines TRBV5-4 with TRBJ1-3; D call uncertain. The V end was cut by 2 bases, the J end by 0 bases, with 3 bases between. The germline V gene has CDR1 SGHNT and CDR2 YYREEE (reference sequence). The CDR3 covers 13 residues. The CDR3 spells CASSFPSGNTIYF. The CDR3 DNA reads TGTGCCAGCAGCTTCCCCTCTGGAAACACCATATATTTT. Complete variable domain (other parts from reference TRBV5-4 and TRBJ1-3): ETGVTQSPTHLIKTRGQQVTLRCSSQSGHNTVSWYQQALGQGPQFIFQYYREEENGRGNFPPRFSGLQFPNYSSELNVNALELDDSALYLCASSFPSGNTIYFGEGSWLTVV.

CDR3 loop: CASRWTSGKQETQYF. In DNA form, the CDR3 reads TGTGCCAGCAGATGGACTAGCGGGAAACAAGAGACCCAGTACTTC. The chain combines TRBV25-1 with TRBJ2-5, with 12 bases identical to TRBD2. V shed 6 bases, J shed 2 bases, and the junction held 4 bases outside the gene matches. The germline gives CDR1 MGHDK, CDR2 SYGVNS. This CDR3 is 15 amino acids long.

This clonotype was found a few times. The V call is TRBV20-1, the J call TRBJ2-3; D is possibly TRBD2 (6 bases). This CDR3 contains 15 residues. Trimming stripped 0 bases from V and 4 bases from J, with 14 bases between. The V gene's germline CDR1 is DFQATT and CDR2 SNEGSKA (reference sequence). CDR3 bases: TGCAGTGCTAGAGAAGCGGGTGTGGGCGCAGATACGCAGTATTTT. Encoded protein: CSAREAGVGADTQYF.

The rearrangement uses TRBV9 and TRBJ1-2, with D hard to call. The germline CDR1 and CDR2 sequences are SGDLS and YYNGEE. The length of the CDR3 is 13 residues. V lost 7 bases and J 4 bases, leaving 14 bases between the germline ends. CDR3: CASAPGEGYGYTF. The CDR3 nucleotides are TGTGCCAGCGCCCCCGGGGAAGGCTATGGCTACACCTTC.